The clone carrying this TCR beta chain was counted ten times or more. Its antigen is not known. The authors built TCR beta libraries using iRepertoire HTBI primers and Arm-PCR of CDR3 regions. TCRdb passed the multiplex PCR reads through MiXCR, listing each CDR3 protein once. This table holds 400,000 to 500,000 distinct CDR3 sequences, about 14% found once. This sample is drawn from a study of regulatory T cells in long-lasting Graves disease. Time point reported: newly diagnosed GD, antithyroid drugs for less than 3 months. The TCR library was prepared using RNA isolated from PBMCs. Findings and caveats of the study: Sampling was limited to peripheral blood rather than thyroid tissue. Persistent patients shared more public clonotypes (about 3,000) than newly diagnosed patients (around 910).

Trimming removed 6 bases from V and 2 bases from J, with 5 bases in between. Germline V gives CDR1 ENHRY, CDR2 SYGVKD. The CDR3 runs to 12 residues. These data are also associated with another study on T cells in Graves' hyperthyroidism and ophthalmopathy.

The sequence was obtained from a woman aged 50 to 60 with Graves disease. V and J are TRBV10-3 and TRBJ2-1; possible D gene TRBD2, 5 bases. The sample in question was peripheral blood mononuclear cells (PBMCs), obtained at new diagnosis, from a patient treated with antithyroid drugs. Here the CDR3 reads CAIRGAYNEQFF. In DNA, the CDR3 is TGTGCCATCAGGGGAGCCTACAATGAGCAGTTCTTC.